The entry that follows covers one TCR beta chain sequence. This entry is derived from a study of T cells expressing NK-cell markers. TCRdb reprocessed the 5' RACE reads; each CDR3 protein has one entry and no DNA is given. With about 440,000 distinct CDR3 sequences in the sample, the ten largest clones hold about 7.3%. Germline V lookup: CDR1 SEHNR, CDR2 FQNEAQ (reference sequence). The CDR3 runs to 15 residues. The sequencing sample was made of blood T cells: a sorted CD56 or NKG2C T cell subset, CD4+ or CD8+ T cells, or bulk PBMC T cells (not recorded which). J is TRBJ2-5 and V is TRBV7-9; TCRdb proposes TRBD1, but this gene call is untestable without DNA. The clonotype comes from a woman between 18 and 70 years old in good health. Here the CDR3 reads CASSLRAETQETQYF.